This T cell receptor beta chain was retrieved from a study of blood T cell repertoires in COVID-19. Turning to the study itself: COVID-19 samples collected from the United States, Italy and Spain covered acute and convalescent phases. T cells, B-cell-depleted T cells, or PBMCs provided the cDNA or gDNA that served as material.

Germline CDR1 and CDR2: SGHRS and YFSETQ. The CDR3 loop spans 14 amino acids. V lost 4 bases to trimming and J lost 5 bases, with 15 bases between them. Cohort 3 recovery required two negative PCRs, clearance, or symptom resolution. This table comes from immunoSEQ multiplex PCR, and its TCRdb copy is limited to in-frame clones, with some not included. The sample yields more than 150,000 clones, almost 85% seen once. The sample was PBMCs or T cells enriched from blood (not recorded which). The receptor was isolated from a man aged 50 or older who had recovered from COVID-19. The chain employs TRBV5-1 and TRBJ1-1; no clear D gene. The CDR3 is CASSGNPGGTEAFF. In nucleotides, the CDR3 is TGCGCCAGCAGCGGTAACCCTGGAGGGACTGAAGCTTTCTTT.